The 15 T cell receptor beta chains listed next were all sequenced from one sample in a study of shared clonotypes between healthy human individuals. This table comes from immunoSEQ multiplex PCR, and its TCRdb copy is limited to in-frame clones, with some not included. The sample has some 2.1 million clones; 85% to 95% are singletons. Specimen: naive CD4+ T cells sorted from blood. Subset noted: CD45RA+ positively selected. The receptor source for this set is a man between 18 and 35 years old in good health.

This sequence joins TRBV7-2 and TRBJ1-1; D is undetermined. V was clipped by 0 bases and J by 3 bases, with 11 bases between them. The CDR3 loop spans 15 amino acids. Germline V gene data show CDR1 as SGHTA and CDR2 as FQGNSA. CDR3 sequence reads: CASSLAGSPYTEAFF. The CDR3 nucleotides are TGTGCCAGCAGCTTAGCAGGCAGTCCCTACACTGAAGCTTTCTTT.

V usage is TRBV7-2 and J usage is TRBJ2-1, with 10 positions matching TRBD2. This CDR3 region has 15 residues. The germline V gene encodes CDR1 SGHTA and CDR2 FQGNSA. V lost 5 bases to trimming and J lost 6 bases; unmatched junction nucleotides: 7. The CDR3, as DNA: TGTGCCAGCAGCCTGAGCGGGAGGGCCTCCAATGAGCAGTTCTTC. This encodes CASSLSGRASNEQFF.

The chain uses TRBV19 and TRBJ1-1, with 11 nucleotides matching TRBD1. Germline loops: CDR1 LNHDA, CDR2 SQIVND (reference sequence). V shed 4 bases and J 4 bases; nucleotides not matched to a gene: 8. This CDR3 is 16 amino acids long. CDR3 nucleotides: TGTGCCAGTAGTACACCCCGGGACAGGGGGGGCACTGAAGCTTTCTTT. Encoded protein: CASSTPRDRGGTEAFF.

The chain links TRBV30 to TRBJ2-7, with D unresolved. The CDR3 consists of 13 residues. Trimming removed 3 bases from V and 5 bases from J, with 14 bases in between. Germline assignment: CDR1 GTSNPN and CDR2 SVGIG (reference sequence). Here the CDR3 reads CAWSRRGGDEQYF. The CDR3 coding sequence is TGTGCCTGGAGCCGGCGAGGTGGGGACGAGCAGTACTTC.

The V gene is TRBV10-3, the J gene TRBJ2-7, with D possibly matching TRBD1 (5 bases). This CDR3 region has 13 residues. The V gene lost 6 bases and the J gene lost 3 bases, with 12 bases spanning the gap. The germline V gene has CDR1 ENHRY and CDR2 SYGVKD. The CDR3 coding sequence is TGTGCCATCAGGCAGGGCTGGGTCTACGAGCAGTACTTC. As protein: CAIRQGWVYEQYF.

This chain uses TRBV30 with TRBJ2-1; no firm D call. Trimming stripped 2 bases from V and 9 bases from J, with 23 bases between. Per the germline V gene, CDR1 is GTSNPN and CDR2 is SVGIG (reference sequence). This CDR3 is built from 16 residues. CDR3 protein: CAWSTFPQRRMGEQFF. For the CDR3, the DNA is TGTGCCTGGAGTACTTTTCCACAGCGACGGATGGGTGAGCAGTTCTTC.

The chain has TRBV5-4 and TRBJ1-6; D perhaps matches TRBD1 (5 bases). Trimming took 2 bases from V and 9 from J, leaving 15 bases between them. Germline CDR1 is SGHNT and CDR2 is YYREEE (reference sequence). The CDR3 contains 15 residues. The CDR3 spells CASSFSLGPGSPLHF. CDR3 sequence (DNA): TGTGCCAGCAGCTTCTCTTTGGGGCCAGGTTCACCCCTCCACTTT.

The chain couples TRBV7-8 to TRBJ1-3; D is unclear. V was trimmed by 1 base and J by 4 bases, leaving 14 bases between them. This CDR3 has 16 residues. Germline assignment: CDR1 SGHVS and CDR2 FQNEAQ. For the CDR3, the DNA is TGTGCCAGCAGCTTAGTTTCGGTCTCCAAGGGAAACACCATATATTTT. This gives the protein CASSLVSVSKGNTIYF.

The chain combines TRBV11-2 with TRBJ1-3; D call uncertain. Germline V CDR1 and CDR2: SGHAT, FQNNGV. The CDR3 consists of 14 residues. The V gene lost 5 bases and the J gene lost 0 bases, with 8 bases spanning the gap. CDR3 nucleotides: TGTGCCAGCAGCATCTGGGACTCTGGAAACACCATATATTTT. Amino acids: CASSIWDSGNTIYF.

The chain combines TRBV6-1 with TRBJ2-3; D ambiguous. CDR3 length equals 18 residues. The V and J ends lost 1 base and 3 bases respectively, with 20 bases between them. CDR1 and CDR2 from the germline V gene are MNHNS and SASEGT. DNA of the CDR3: TGTGCCAGCAGTGAAGGAAGTTCCAGCCACATTTCGACAGATACGCAGTATTTT. Its translation is CASSEGSSSHISTDTQYF.

V and J are TRBV5-4 and TRBJ2-3; 8 positions agree with TRBD1. CDR3 length: 17 amino acids. With 4 bases clipped from V and 0 bases from J, the junction kept 10 bases outside the gene matches. The germline CDR1 and CDR2 sequences are SGHNT and YYREEE (reference sequence). The DNA for the CDR3 is TGTGCCAGCAGCGTTGGGTTTGGACAGGGCAGCACAGATACGCAGTATTTT. Its protein product is CASSVGFGQGSTDTQYF.

The chain uses TRBV7-6 and TRBJ2-7, with TRBD2 matching 8 bases. Germline V gene sequence: CDR1 SGHVS, CDR2 FNYEAQ. This CDR3 comprises 15 residues. Trimming removed 5 bases from V and 2 bases from J; junction bases left unmatched: 8. CDR3 sequence reads: CASSPGLAGAYEQYF. The CDR3 DNA reads TGTGCCAGCAGCCCGGGGCTAGCGGGCGCCTACGAGCAGTACTTC.

A remark on this clone: Additional DNA sequences in this sample encode the identical CDR3. This chain links TRBV28 with TRBJ1-5, with 7 bases fitting TRBD1. The V segment lost 3 bases and the J segment 4 bases; nucleotides outside the gene matches: 0. The CDR3 runs to 13 residues. Germline V gives CDR1 MDHEN, CDR2 SYDVKM. The CDR3 here is CASSLDRNQPQHF. In nucleotides, the CDR3 is TGTGCCAGCAGTTTGGACAGGAATCAGCCCCAGCATTTT.

The rearrangement joins TRBV5-1 to TRBJ1-3; D is ambiguous. The CDR3 covers 16 residues. V was pared by 0 bases and J by 0 bases, with 10 bases between. The germline CDR1 and CDR2 sequences are SGHRS and YFSETQ. In nucleotides, the CDR3 is TGCGCCAGCAGCTTGGCCGGGGAGAGCTCTGGAAACACCATATATTTT. Its protein is CASSLAGESSGNTIYF.

With regard to this clone: Distinct nucleotide sequences in the sample also encode this CDR3. The J gene is TRBJ2-3, the V gene TRBV9; TRBD2 agrees at 11 bases. Germline loops: CDR1 SGDLS, CDR2 YYNGEE. Losses at the gene ends were 4 bases for V and 3 bases for J; bases not matched to a gene: 4. The CDR3 is 15 amino acids. CDR3 DNA: TGTGCCAGCAGCCCTAGACTAGCGGGAACAGATACGCAGTATTTT. It yields the protein CASSPRLAGTDTQYF.